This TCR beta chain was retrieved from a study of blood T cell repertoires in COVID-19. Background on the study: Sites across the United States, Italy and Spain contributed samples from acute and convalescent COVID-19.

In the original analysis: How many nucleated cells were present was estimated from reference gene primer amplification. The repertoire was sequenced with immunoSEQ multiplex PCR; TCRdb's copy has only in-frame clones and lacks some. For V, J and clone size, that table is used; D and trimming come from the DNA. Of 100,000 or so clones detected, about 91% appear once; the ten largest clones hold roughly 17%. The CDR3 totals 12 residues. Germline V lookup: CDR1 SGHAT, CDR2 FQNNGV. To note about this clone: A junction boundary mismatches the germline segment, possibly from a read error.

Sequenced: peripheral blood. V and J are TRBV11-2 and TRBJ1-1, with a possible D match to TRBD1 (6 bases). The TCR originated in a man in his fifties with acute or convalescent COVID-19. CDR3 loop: CASSFWLTGTAF. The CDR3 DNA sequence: TGTGCCAGCAGCTTCTGGCTTACAGGGACCGCGTTT.